This is a list of T cell receptor beta chains from one sample in a study of cytomegalovirus exposure and HLA in healthy donors. Method: immunoSEQ multiplex PCR; TCRdb's copy keeps in-frame clones and lacks some. The data contain under 300,000 clones, around 85% of them singletons. Sequencing was carried out using PBMCs. These receptors came from a woman in her thirties in good health and CMV-seropositive. Each CDR3 is given without its conserved first and last residue. The order of the fields is V gene, J gene, CDR3 protein.

>TRBV2|TRBJ2-7
ASYKGDYEQY
>TRBV6-5|TRBJ2-7
ASSRGGSYEQY
>TRBV15|TRBJ2-2
ATSRDQGQRTGELF
>TRBV28|TRBJ1-2
ASSLPFYGYT
>TRBV7-6|TRBJ1-1
ASSFQGSTEAF
>TRBV19|TRBJ2-7
ASSPTGGGYEQY
>TRBV11-3|TRBJ2-3
ASSFLAADTQY
>TRBV28|TRBJ1-5
ASSRRDRGWGLNQPQH
>TRBV6-1|TRBJ1-2
ASSEAGQYGYT
>TRBV28|TRBJ2-3
ASSFPRSGNTDTQY
>TRBV10-3|TRBJ2-7
AISGVTSGEEQY
>TRBV6-1|TRBJ1-3
ASAKGAGNTIY
>TRBV9|TRBJ2-1
ASSGVAGGFYNEQF
>TRBV5-1|TRBJ2-1
ASSSLAGANEQF
>TRBV4-1|TRBJ1-1
ASSANQGNTEAF
>TRBV5-4|TRBJ1-2
ASSLDGGKVGYT
>TRBV7-9|TRBJ1-1
ASSTEGGDTEAF
>TRBV7-8|TRBJ2-7
ASSLRWLAAHEQY
>TRBV27|TRBJ1-2
ASSSGRHYGYT
>TRBV7-9|TRBJ2-1
ASSSTSGGEQF
>TRBV29-1|TRBJ1-2
SVEGQDYGYT
>TRBV19|TRBJ1-2
ASSDRGGGYT
>TRBV13|TRBJ2-7
ASSLGQQQTYEQY
>TRBV29-1|TRBJ2-7
SVAGLAGDMYEQY
>TRBV6-1|TRBJ2-7
ASSETGRNYEQY
>TRBV2|TRBJ2-7
ASGGQGAGEQY
>TRBV11-2|TRBJ2-1
ASSSSGRAYNEQF
>TRBV9|TRBJ2-5
ASSVGGRGETQY
>TRBV29-1|TRBJ1-2
SVASRQLYGYT
>TRBV30|TRBJ2-5
AWAPTGIRGTQY
>TRBV28|TRBJ2-7
ASSPPGVYEQY
>TRBV5-1|TRBJ2-2
ASSVQAPSGSTGELF
>TRBV9|TRBJ1-2
ASSVGLQNYGYT
>TRBV29-1|TRBJ2-1
SVEGRLAGLEQF
>TRBV9|TRBJ2-1
ASSGTSGDYNEQF
>TRBV30|TRBJ1-4
AWSARGGTNEKLF
>TRBV7-2|TRBJ2-7
ASSFKTGGNEQY
>TRBV7-6|TRBJ2-7
ASSLGAGGLVLAYEQY
>TRBV5-8|TRBJ1-5
ARQRYNQPQH
>TRBV23-1|TRBJ2-6
ASSQYTMGQEANVLT
>TRBV4-2|TRBJ2-3
ASSPGLAGDTQY
>TRBV10-2|TRBJ2-7
ASSEWRSGVTYEQY